A selection of T cell receptor beta chains follows, all from one sample in a study of cytomegalovirus exposure and HLA in healthy donors. This table comes from immunoSEQ multiplex PCR, and its TCRdb copy is limited to in-frame clones, with some not included. The sample has 55,000 to 75,000 clones, roughly 94% seen once. Input material: PBMCs. These receptors all stem from a man aged 18 to 35 in good health and CMV-seropositive. The CDR3 runs from the conserved cysteine through the conserved F or W. A D gene is named only where the DNA matches it firmly. Some rows have no size entry. The others give once, few or many, or a class for an expanded clone.

d_gene	v_gene	j_gene	abundance	CDR3aa	CDR3nt
TRBD1	TRBV7-4	TRBJ2-1	-	CASSLAPGQGARPYNEQFF	TGTGCCAGCAGCTTAGCACCGGGACAGGGGGCCCGTCCCTACAATGAGCAGTTCTTC
-	TRBV7-9	TRBJ1-1	-	CASSLGTRGAFF	TGTGCCAGCAGCTTAGGGACCCGGGGAGCTTTCTTT
-	TRBV5-1	TRBJ2-1	-	CASSLRQVQLNEQFF	TGCGCCAGCAGCTTGAGACAGGTGCAATTGAATGAGCAGTTCTTC
TRBD2	TRBV10-1	TRBJ2-1	-	CASSGRGGLYNEQFF	TGCGCCAGCAGTGGCCGGGGGGGCCTGTACAATGAGCAGTTCTTC
TRBD1	TRBV10-2	TRBJ2-3	-	CASTPETGGQDTQYF	TGCGCCAGCACTCCAGAGACAGGGGGCCAAGATACGCAGTATTTT
TRBD1	TRBV10-2	TRBJ2-7	-	CASDRGEQYF	TGCGCCAGTGACAGGGGCGAGCAGTACTTC
-	TRBV15	TRBJ1-3	-	CATSRDSAVDTIYF	TGTGCCACCAGCAGAGATTCAGCGGTAGACACCATATATTTT
-	TRBV5-1	TRBJ2-7	-	CASSFTELRKEQYF	TGCGCCAGCAGCTTCACCGAGCTACGAAAGGAGCAGTACTTC
-	TRBV28	TRBJ2-3	-	CASNEQTLDTQYF	TGTGCCAGTAACGAACAGACCCTAGATACGCAGTATTTT
-	TRBV27	TRBJ2-3	-	CASKVVRASGTDTQYF	TGTGCCAGCAAGGTGGTACGGGCGAGCGGTACAGATACGCAGTATTTT
-	TRBV5-6	TRBJ1-2	-	CASSLTRDYGYTF	TGTGCCAGCAGCTTGACCCGGGACTATGGCTACACCTTC
-	TRBV2	TRBJ2-3	-	CASTGEDTQYF	TGTGCCAGCACAGGGGAGGATACGCAGTATTTT
-	TRBV10-3	TRBJ2-7	-	CAISRRGGDEQYF	TGTGCCATCAGCCGTAGGGGGGGCGACGAGCAGTACTTC
TRBD2	TRBV18	TRBJ2-1	once	CASSPPVAGNNEQFF	TGTGCCAGCTCACCCCCAGTAGCGGGTAACAATGAGCAGTTCTTC
-	TRBV11-1	TRBJ2-6	-	CASSSGRANVLTF	TGTGCCAGCAGCTCCGGTCGGGCCAACGTCCTGACTTTC
-	TRBV1	TRBJ2-7	-	CTSSPKAGVDEQYF	TGCACCAGCAGCCCGAAGGCAGGTGTCGACGAGCAGTACTTC
TRBD2	TRBV4-2	TRBJ2-1	once	CASSQGYSGSGYNEQFF	TGTGCCAGCAGCCAAGGATACAGCGGGAGCGGATACAATGAGCAGTTCTTC
TRBD2	TRBV7-2	TRBJ2-7	once	CASRIHSGSSVEQYF	TGTGCCAGCAGGATACATAGCGGGAGCAGTGTCGAGCAGTACTTC
TRBD1	TRBV27	TRBJ1-1	-	CASSLAEGTAQAFF	TGTGCCAGCAGTTTAGCTGAGGGGACAGCCCAAGCTTTCTTT
-	TRBV10-3	TRBJ2-1	-	CAISESPAGPYNEQFF	TGTGCCATCAGTGAGTCCCCAGCGGGCCCCTACAATGAGCAGTTCTTC
TRBD2	TRBV9	TRBJ2-3	once	CASSPPSGSGTDTQYF	TGTGCCAGCAGCCCCCCCAGCGGGAGCGGCACAGATACGCAGTATTTT
-	TRBV19	TRBJ2-5	-	CASSKTAPSRETQYF	TGTGCCAGTAGTAAAACCGCCCCCTCGAGGGAGACCCAGTACTTC
TRBD2	TRBV7-3	TRBJ2-2	-	CASSTIAGIGRELFF	TGTGCCAGCAGCACCATAGCGGGGATTGGCCGGGAGCTGTTTTTT
TRBD1	TRBV6-4	TRBJ2-1	-	CASSQGQGYNEQFF	TGTGCCAGCAGTCAGGGACAGGGGTACAATGAGCAGTTCTTC
-	TRBV6-1	TRBJ1-2	-	CASSKAGDLPNYGYTF	TGTGCCAGCAGTAAAGCAGGGGATTTGCCTAACTATGGCTACACCTTC
-	TRBV6-5	TRBJ1-1	-	CASSYYAGEAFF	TGTGCCAGCAGTTATTACGCGGGTGAAGCTTTCTTT
TRBD1	TRBV28	TRBJ1-2	-	CASRVPLDRGGYGYTF	TGTGCCAGCAGAGTTCCCCTGGACAGGGGCGGCTATGGCTACACCTTC
-	TRBV2	TRBJ2-7	-	CASDRSLVGAYEQYF	TGTGCCAGCGATAGGTCCCTCGTGGGCGCTTACGAGCAGTACTTC
TRBD1	TRBV6-1	TRBJ1-2	-	CASRETGEIYGYTF	TGTGCCAGCAGAGAGACAGGGGAAATCTATGGCTACACCTTC
-	TRBV5-4	TRBJ2-5	-	CASSPVSGGETQYF	TGTGCCAGCAGCCCGGTCTCCGGCGGGGAGACCCAGTACTTC
-	TRBV14	TRBJ2-7	-	CASSVRRVRSFEQYF	TGTGCCAGCAGCGTACGCAGGGTTAGATCGTTCGAGCAGTACTTC
TRBD1	TRBV6-1	TRBJ2-7	-	CASTPDRASVVQYF	TGTGCCAGCACACCAGACAGGGCGTCAGTCGTGCAGTACTTC
TRBD2	TRBV28	TRBJ2-1	once	CASSFSGTTYNEQFF	TGTGCCAGCAGTTTTTCCGGGACTACTTACAATGAGCAGTTCTTC
-	TRBV6-5	TRBJ2-5	once	CASSYSSTWQETQYF	TGTGCCAGCAGTTACAGCTCCACGTGGCAAGAGACCCAGTACTTC
-	TRBV5-1	TRBJ2-5	few	CASSEAGMVETQYF	TGCGCCAGCAGCGAAGCAGGGATGGTGGAGACCCAGTACTTC
-	TRBV6-4	TRBJ2-1	once	CARSDPGESHNEQFF	TGTGCCAGAAGTGACCCAGGGGAGTCCCACAATGAGCAGTTCTTC
-	TRBV7-2	TRBJ2-7	-	CASSLAVSSNEQYF	TGTGCCAGCAGCTTAGCGGTCAGTAGCAACGAGCAGTACTTC
-	TRBV5-1	TRBJ2-5	-	CASSLFDQGETQYF	TGCGCCAGCAGCTTGTTCGACCAGGGAGAGACCCAGTACTTC
TRBD1	TRBV27	TRBJ2-5	-	CASSKGQGMETQYF	TGTGCCAGCAGTAAGGGACAGGGAATGGAGACCCAGTACTTC